The 24 T cell receptor beta chains listed next were all sequenced from one sample in a study of regulatory T cells in long-lasting Graves disease. Arm-PCR of CDR3 regions with iRepertoire HTBI primers generated TCR beta libraries. TCRdb fed the multiplex PCR reads into MiXCR, producing one record per CDR3 protein. The sample has roughly 500,000 distinct CDR3 sequences, roughly 12% seen once. Time point: newly diagnosed GD, antithyroid drugs for less than 3 months. With RNA extracted from PBMCs as input, the TCR library was made. The same data also contributed to another study, on T cells in Graves' hyperthyroidism and ophthalmopathy.

The starting material was peripheral blood mononuclear cells (PBMCs), obtained at new diagnosis, from a patient treated with antithyroid drugs. The receptors were gathered from a man aged 25-45 years with Graves disease.

This clonotype appeared many times. V and J are TRBV10-3 and TRBJ2-1; 12 bases agree with TRBD2. The germline gives CDR1 ENHRY, CDR2 SYGVKD. J lost 9 bases, V lost 6 bases, and 12 bases had no gene match. The CDR3 consists of 16 residues. CDR3 amino acids: CAISLKLAGGFSEQFF. CDR3 in DNA: TGTGCCATCAGCCTGAAACTAGCGGGAGGATTCAGTGAGCAGTTCTTC.

This clonotype was seen repeatedly, ten times or more. CDR3 bases: TGCAGCGTTGAGACAACAGGGGGGAGCGAAGATACGCAGTATTTT. It codes for CSVETTGGSEDTQYF. The chain recombines TRBV29-1 with TRBJ2-3; 8 nucleotides agree with TRBD1. V lost 3 bases and J lost 5; bases outside the gene matches: 10. The CDR3 has 15 amino acids. CDR1 SQVTM and CDR2 ANQGSEA come from the germline V gene.

This clonotype was detected ten times or more. V usage is TRBV7-3 and J usage is TRBJ2-1, with TRBD2 identical over 7 bases. There are 14 residues in the CDR3. V was pared by 7 bases and J by 8 bases, with 11 bases of the junction left unmatched. Germline assignment: CDR1 SGHTA and CDR2 FQGTGA. This chain's CDR3 is CASTRGLVGDEQFF. CDR3 nucleotides: TGTGCCAGCACCCGAGGACTAGTAGGCGATGAGCAGTTCTTC.

In its sample, this clonotype was seen many times. The rearrangement uses TRBV6-5 and TRBJ2-7, with 14 bases fitting TRBD2. The trim removed 4 bases at V and 4 bases at J, leaving 6 bases unmatched. The CDR3 loop spans 16 amino acids. CDR1 MNHEY and CDR2 SVGAGI come from the germline V gene. The CDR3 nucleotides are TGTGCCAGCAGTTCCCGCGGGACTAGCGGGAGATACGAGCAGTACTTC. It encodes CASSSRGTSGRYEQYF.

Many counts were recorded for this clonotype. The chain is built from TRBV20-1 and TRBJ2-3, with 10 bases fitting TRBD2. V shed 1 base, J shed 5 bases, and the junction held 6 bases outside the gene matches. Germline loops: CDR1 DFQATT, CDR2 SNEGSKA (reference sequence). There are 15 residues in the CDR3. This CDR3 is CSARAASGSVDTQYF. DNA for the CDR3: TGCAGTGCTAGAGCGGCTAGCGGGAGTGTAGATACGCAGTATTTT.

This clonotype appeared many times. The V call is TRBV2, the J call TRBJ2-2; no reliable D call. CDR3 length: 13 amino acids. Germline V gene data show CDR1 as SNHLY and CDR2 as FYNNEI. V was cut by 6 bases and J by 5 bases, with 10 bases left in between. DNA for the CDR3: TGTGCCAGCAGAGCTAGGGTGACCGGGGAGCTGTTTTTT. Protein sequence: CASRARVTGELFF.

This clonotype was counted many times. The gene calls are TRBV29-1 and TRBJ1-5; the D is unclear. The CDR3 is 13 amino acids. Per the germline V gene, CDR1 is SQVTM and CDR2 is ANQGSEA. The ends were cut back, 4 bases at V and 2 bases at J, with 9 bases in the middle. This CDR3 is CSVAVSGNQPQHF. As DNA, the CDR3 is TGCAGCGTTGCTGTGAGCGGCAATCAGCCCCAGCATTTT.

For this clonotype: Just one base apart from a much larger clone, this may be a read error. The rearrangement joins TRBV12-3 or TRBV12-4 to TRBJ2-7; 8 nucleotides agree with TRBD1. The CDR3 extends over 15 amino acids. The CDR3 DNA follows: TGTGCCAACAGTTTATTTGGCAGGGGGCTTGACGAGCAGTACTTC. Its translation: CANSLFGRGLDEQYF.

This clonotype was picked up many times. The chain links TRBV27 to TRBJ2-7; the D is unclear. The CDR3 has 15 residues. The V and J ends lost 3 bases and 5 bases respectively, with 17 bases between them. Germline V CDR1 and CDR2: MNHEY, SMNVEV (reference sequence). The CDR3 protein is CASSFVGNSANEQYF. The CDR3 DNA sequence: TGTGCCAGCAGTTTCGTTGGGAACTCAGCTAACGAGCAGTACTTC.

To note about this clonotype: A single base separates this from a much larger clone, so it may be a read error. The V call is TRBV5-1, the J call TRBJ2-3; 10 positions match TRBD1. The CDR3 is 14 amino acids. J lost 6 bases, V lost 3 bases, and 4 bases had no gene match. CDR1 SGHRS and CDR2 YFSETQ come from the germline V gene. Here the CDR3 reads CASSSGQGKDTQYF. The CDR3 region has the DNA TGCGCCAGCAGCTCGGGACAGGGGAAGGATACGCAGTATTTT.

This clonotype was found many times. The chain combines TRBV19 with TRBJ1-1, with TRBD1 matching over 10 bases. J was trimmed by 3 bases and V by 6 bases; bases with no gene match: 10. The CDR3 sequence is 16 residues long. Germline V CDR1 and CDR2: LNHDA, SQIVND (reference sequence). In DNA, the CDR3 is TGTGCCAGTAGGGTTCACACCGGGACAGGGGACACTGAAGCTTTCTTT. Its protein product is CASRVHTGTGDTEAFF.

V is TRBV20-1 and J is TRBJ1-2; D is ambiguous. The CDR3 totals 14 residues. Germline values: CDR1 DFQATT, CDR2 SNEGSKA (reference sequence). The V and J ends lost 5 bases and 5 bases respectively, with 18 bases between them. As DNA, the CDR3 is TGCAGTGCTCAAACAAGAGACCGGGGTTATGGCTACACCTTC. Translating it yields CSAQTRDRGYGYTF.

At least ten counts were recorded for this clonotype. The rearrangement links TRBV11-2 to TRBJ1-3, with D uncertain. The CDR3 runs 13 residues. CDR1 and CDR2 (germline): SGHAT, FQNNGV. V lost 4 bases to trimming and J lost 5 bases, with 9 bases between them. CDR3 sequence (DNA): TGTGCCAGCAGCTCGGATCATCGAAACACCATATATTTT. Translating gives CASSSDHRNTIYF. Together with reference TRBV11-2 and TRBJ1-3, the CDR3 gives the full variable domain: EAGVAQSPRYKIIEKRQSVAFWCNPISGHATLYWYQQILGQGPKLLIQFQNNGVVDDSQLPKDRFSAERLKGVDSTLKIQPAKLEDSAVYLCASSSDHRNTIYFGEGSWLTVV.

In this sample, this clonotype turned up many times. The V gene is TRBV20-1, the J gene TRBJ2-1; 8 bases map to TRBD2. The V gene's germline CDR1 is DFQATT and CDR2 SNEGSKA (reference sequence). The length of the CDR3 is 14 residues. The ends lost 7 bases at V and 2 bases at J; junction bases unmatched: 7. CDR3 loop: CSVSRGGTYNEQFF. In DNA form, the CDR3 reads TGCAGTGTCAGTCGGGGGGGTACCTACAATGAGCAGTTCTTC.

V gene TRBV4-1 combines with J gene TRBJ2-2; 10 bases agree with TRBD2. Per germline, CDR1 MGHRA and CDR2 YSYEKL. The J segment lost 1 base and the V segment lost 4 bases, leaving 3 bases of the junction unmatched. The CDR3 is 16 residues long. The CDR3 sequence: CASSPLAGLNTGELFF. CDR3 nucleotides: TGCGCCAGCAGCCCACTAGCGGGGCTGAACACCGGGGAGCTGTTTTTT.

There are many counts of this clonotype. The CDR3 region is CASSLLRDKPHTF. The CDR3 DNA reads TGTGCCAGCAGTTTACTAAGGGACAAACCCCACACCTTC. V gene TRBV12-3 or TRBV12-4 combines with J gene TRBJ1-2, with TRBD1 as a possible D gene (6 bases). This CDR3 has 13 amino acids. The V and J ends lost 2 bases and 12 bases respectively, with 16 bases between them.

The V gene is TRBV25-1, the J gene TRBJ2-7; 7 positions agree with TRBD2. CDR3 size: 14 residues. Trimming took 8 bases from V and 4 from J; bases not matched to a gene: 11. Germline values: CDR1 MGHDK, CDR2 SYGVNS. In DNA, the CDR3 is TGTGCCAGCCTTGACTCGGGAGGACGGTACGAGCAGTACTTC. Translation gives CASLDSGGRYEQYF.

There are many counts of this clonotype. The chain has TRBV10-3 and TRBJ2-3, with D maybe TRBD1 (5 bases). Trimming left V 8 bases short and J 4 bases short, with 13 bases between. In germline, CDR1 is ENHRY, CDR2 SYGVKD. The CDR3 has 13 residues. The CDR3 DNA follows: TGTGCCATCCAGGGCAATGGCGCAGATACGCAGTATTTT. Protein product: CAIQGNGADTQYF.

This clonotype was found a few times. This chain links TRBV29-1 with TRBJ1-1; D is undetermined. The V gene's germline CDR1 is SQVTM and CDR2 ANQGSEA. The CDR3 extends over 12 amino acids. Trimming shortened V by 0 bases and J by 6 bases, and 8 bases separated the two germline ends. The CDR3 protein is CSVEDLRPEAFF. Written as DNA, the CDR3 is TGCAGCGTTGAAGATCTGCGGCCTGAAGCTTTCTTT.

In this sample, this clonotype turned up many times. This CDR3 is CASSSMATDTQYF. CDR3 nucleotides: TGTGCCAGCAGTAGCATGGCCACAGATACGCAGTATTTT. The rearrangement uses TRBV6-1 and TRBJ2-3; no reliable D call. This CDR3 is built from 13 residues. From germline, CDR1 is MNHNS and CDR2 SASEGT. V dropped 5 bases and J dropped 2 bases, with 8 bases sitting between them.

This clonotype has a handful of counts. V and J are TRBV5-6 and TRBJ1-2; possible D gene TRBD1, 5 bases. This CDR3 region has 17 residues. CDR1 SGHDT and CDR2 YYEEEE come from the germline V gene. Trimming removed 0 bases from V and 6 bases from J, with 21 bases in between. The CDR3 coding sequence is TGTGCCAGCAGCTTGGCCGTTGGGGCAGGGAGGCCTGATGGCTACACCTTC. Translated: CASSLAVGAGRPDGYTF.

This chain uses TRBV6-1 with TRBJ2-4; D is unresolved. CDR1 and CDR2 (germline): MNHNS, SASEGT. This CDR3 contains 14 residues. With 6 bases removed from V and 8 bases from J, the gap between germline ends came to 17 bases. CDR3 sequence (DNA): TGTGCCAGCAGCCCCGGTGCTCCAACTGACATTCAGTACTTC. Its protein product is CASSPGAPTDIQYF.

The J gene is TRBJ2-7, the V gene TRBV5-1, with TRBD2 matching over 9 bases. This CDR3 has 16 residues. Trimming cost V 0 bases and J 0 bases; bases outside gene matches: 4. From germline, CDR1 is SGHRS and CDR2 YFSETQ. For the CDR3, the DNA is TGCGCCAGCAGCTTGGTAGCGGGAGCCCCCTCCTACGAGCAGTACTTC. Residues: CASSLVAGAPSYEQYF.

This clonotype was observed at least ten times. This chain uses TRBV28 with TRBJ2-7, with 8 bases aligning to TRBD2. The V and J ends lost 6 bases and 3 bases, in that order; junction bases with no gene match: 7. The CDR3 is 14 residues long. Looked up from germline, CDR1 is MDHEN and CDR2 is SYDVKM. Here the CDR3 reads CASRGSGGYYEQYF. The CDR3 DNA sequence: TGTGCCAGCAGAGGGAGCGGGGGCTACTACGAGCAGTACTTC.